Reported below is one T cell receptor (beta chain). Its antigen is unknown. The donors were healthy bone marrow donors. The PCR contained 60 Vbeta and 13 Jbeta primers. Sequencing was performed with immunoSEQ multiplex PCR; in TCRdb, only in-frame clones are kept and a portion is missing. The sample comprises some 130,000 clones, 70% to 80% of which are singletons, and 6.5% to 8% rests with the top ten. Germline values: CDR1 SGHTA, CDR2 FQGNSA. The CDR3 sequence is 17 residues long. Unmatched junction bases numbered 4, after V lost 0 bases and J lost 0 bases. This sample was taken from a study of cytomegalovirus exposure and HLA in healthy donors. Findings and limits, study-wide: Per a later analysis, HLA-associated TCR beta chains showed more clonal expansion than other, equally common TCR beta chains.

Sequenced material: PBMCs. The source of this sequence is a man aged 40-49 years in good health and CMV-seropositive. The J gene is TRBJ2-3, the V gene TRBV7-2; 9 bases fit TRBD2. CDR3 in amino acids: CASSLALTSGSTDTQYF. The CDR3 bases are TGTGCCAGCAGCTTAGCGCTCACTAGCGGGAGCACAGATACGCAGTATTTT.